One and the same sample provided the 19 T cell receptor beta chains below, sequenced in a study of blood T cell repertoires in COVID-19. Measured with immunoSEQ multiplex PCR; TCRdb has only the in-frame clones, and not every one. Of some 270,000 clones in the sample, around 88% were seen once. Sequencing was done on a sample of peripheral blood. The receptors stem from a woman of 80 years or more with COVID-19, enrolled during active disease.

The V gene is TRBV4-2, the J gene TRBJ2-3, with 10 bases that match TRBD2. Unmatched junction bases numbered 6, after V lost 1 base and J lost 5 bases. Germline assignment: CDR1 LGHNA and CDR2 YNFKEQ. This CDR3 contains 16 residues. The CDR3 loop is CASSQVASGGKDTQYF. DNA of the CDR3: TGTGCCAGCAGCCAAGTGGCTAGCGGGGGTAAAGATACGCAGTATTTT.

The chain uses TRBV5-4 and TRBJ2-1; D not resolved. V was trimmed by 1 base and J by 3 bases, leaving 8 bases between them. Germline V gene data show CDR1 as SGHNT and CDR2 as YYREEE (reference sequence). The CDR3 is 14 residues long. CDR3 amino acids: CASSLKTVYNEQFF. CDR3 DNA: TGTGCCAGCAGCTTGAAAACAGTCTACAATGAGCAGTTCTTC.

This chain joins TRBV7-9 and TRBJ2-1, with 10 bases identical to TRBD2. This CDR3 is built from 17 residues. J was trimmed by 9 bases and V by 0 bases; bases with no gene match: 11. From germline, CDR1 is SEHNR and CDR2 FQNEAQ (reference sequence). CDR3 sequence: CASSLASSAGGPGEQFF. DNA for the CDR3: TGTGCCAGCAGCTTAGCCTCCTCAGCGGGGGGGCCTGGTGAGCAGTTCTTC.

The CDR3 reads CASSLAGGSLEQYF. CDR3 in DNA: TGTGCCAGCAGCCTAGCGGGGGGGTCCCTCGAGCAGTACTTC. V and J are TRBV3-1 (or the pseudogene TRBV3-2) and TRBJ2-7; 11 bases map to TRBD2. Germline lookup yields CDR1 LGHDT and CDR2 YNNKEL (reference sequence). The junction had 5 bases not matched to a gene; V was cut back by 4 bases and J by 6 bases. The CDR3 contains 14 residues.

V is TRBV19 and J is TRBJ1-1, with D perhaps matching TRBD1 (6 bases). V was shortened by 6 bases and J by 13 bases, with 21 bases between the two germline ends. CDR3 length equals 13 residues. The V gene's germline CDR1 is LNHDA and CDR2 SQIVND (reference sequence). The CDR3 here is CASRRQAPGRGFF. The DNA for the CDR3 is TGTGCCAGTAGACGACAGGCTCCAGGGAGGGGTTTCTTT.

The rearrangement links TRBV5-1 to TRBJ2-2, with 8 bases that match TRBD1. The ends lost 7 bases at V and 1 base at J; junction bases unmatched: 3. This CDR3 has 14 residues. CDR1 and CDR2 (germline): SGHRS, YFSETQ. This CDR3 is CASSGQVNTGELFF. The CDR3 nucleotides read TGCGCCAGCTCGGGACAGGTGAACACCGGGGAGCTGTTTTTT.

The chain employs TRBV5-1 and TRBJ2-1, with 9 bases matching TRBD2. Per germline, CDR1 SGHRS and CDR2 YFSETQ. This CDR3 region has 14 residues. The J segment lost 8 bases and the V segment lost 2 bases, leaving 5 bases of the junction unmatched. For the CDR3, the DNA is TGCGCCAGCAGCTTATCTAGCGGGGTGGATGAGCAGTTCTTC. Its translation is CASSLSSGVDEQFF.

The chain combines TRBV14 with TRBJ1-5; the D gene is possibly TRBD1 (6 bases). Per the germline V gene, CDR1 is SGHDN and CDR2 is FVKESK. The CDR3 spans 17 residues. Trimming stripped 1 base from V and 3 bases from J, with 16 bases between. CDR3 sequence reads: CASSQGALRDTNQPQHF. CDR3 coding DNA: TGTGCCAGCAGCCAAGGGGCCCTCCGGGACACCAATCAGCCCCAGCATTTT. The full variable domain, completed using reference TRBV14 and TRBJ1-5, is EAGVTQFPSHSVIEKGQTVTLRCDPISGHDNLYWYRRVMGKEIKFLLHFVKESKQDESGMPNNRFLAERTGGTYSTLKVQPAELEDSGVYFCASSQGALRDTNQPQHFGDGTRLSIL.

The DNA of the CDR3 is TGTGCCAGCAGAGAGGACAGGGGGCTGTGGCAGCCCCAGCATTTT. Translating it yields CASREDRGLWQPQHF. The V and J genes are TRBV2 and TRBJ1-5, with 11 bases matching TRBD1. CDR1 is SNHLY and CDR2 is FYNNEI in the germline V gene. After removal of 6 bases from V and 7 bases from J, the junction contained 8 bases not matched to a gene. The CDR3 runs 15 residues.

The genes are TRBV24-1 and TRBJ2-2, with TRBD1 identical over 11 bases. CDR1 and CDR2 (germline): KGHDR, SFDVKD. The CDR3 consists of 14 residues. The junction had 4 bases not matched to a gene; V was cut back by 9 bases and J by 5 bases. CDR3 sequence reads: CATRGTGGTGELFF. CDR3 nucleotide sequence: TGTGCCACCCGCGGGACAGGGGGTACCGGGGAGCTGTTTTTT.

The rearrangement uses TRBV21-1 and TRBJ2-1; the table names TRBD2, a call not compared with the DNA. TRBV21-1 is a known pseudogene. This CDR3 spans 16 amino acids. In DNA form, the CDR3 reads TGTGCCAGCAGCAAAGCAGCGGGGGGGAAATACAATGAGCAGTTCTTC. Its translation is CASSKAAGGKYNEQFF.

The V gene is TRBV3-1 (or the pseudogene TRBV3-2), the J gene TRBJ1-1; no firm D call. From germline, CDR1 is LGHDT and CDR2 YNNKEL (reference sequence). The CDR3 runs to 15 residues. V gave up 5 bases and J gave up 0 bases, with 13 bases separating them. The CDR3 nucleotides read TGTGCCAGCAGCTTTCGACAAAACATGAACACTGAAGCTTTCTTT. It encodes CASSFRQNMNTEAFF.

The chain joins TRBV7-2 to TRBJ2-1, with a possible D match to TRBD2 (6 bases). The CDR3 spans 13 residues. V was clipped by 7 bases and J by 7 bases, with 14 bases between them. Germline CDR1 reads SGHTA; CDR2 reads FQGNSA. The DNA for the CDR3 is TGTGCCAGCAACGGGGACTGGTTAAATGAGCAGTTCTTC. Encoded protein: CASNGDWLNEQFF.

V usage is TRBV19 and J usage is TRBJ1-2; a possible D gene is TRBD1 (6 bases). The CDR3 is 14 residues long. Germline V gene sequence: CDR1 LNHDA, CDR2 SQIVND (reference sequence). The V and J ends lost 1 base and 4 bases respectively, with 10 bases between them. The CDR3 region has the DNA TGTGCCAGTAGTATAGGCAGGACAGCCTATGGCTACACCTTC. This gives the protein CASSIGRTAYGYTF.

The chain has TRBV5-4 and TRBJ1-5; no clear D gene. Between the trimmed V and J ends, which lost 1 base and 8 bases, there was a span of 10 bases. The length of the CDR3 is 13 residues. Germline values: CDR1 SGHNT, CDR2 YYREEE (reference sequence). The chain's CDR3 is CASSLKGVEPQHF. The DNA for the CDR3 is TGTGCCAGCAGCTTGAAGGGAGTGGAGCCCCAGCATTTT.

The CDR3 protein is CASSLPEGNSPLHF. CDR3 sequence (DNA): TGTGCCAGCAGCTTGCCTGAGGGAAATTCACCCCTCCACTTT. The rearrangement joins TRBV5-8 to TRBJ1-6; D uncertain. V was shortened by 1 base and J by 7 bases, with 9 bases between the two germline ends. CDR3 length: 14 amino acids. Germline-derived CDR1 and CDR2 are SGHTS and YDEGEE.

V and J are TRBV14 and TRBJ1-1; D not resolved. The CDR3 loop spans 14 amino acids. V was shortened by 1 base and J by 7 bases, with 13 bases between the two germline ends. In germline, CDR1 is SGHDN, CDR2 FVKESK. CDR3 amino acids: CASSQGPGVGEAFF. The CDR3 DNA is TGTGCCAGCAGCCAAGGGCCCGGGGTTGGTGAAGCTTTCTTT.

The genes are TRBV5-1 and TRBJ1-1, with D perhaps TRBD1 (5 bases). Trimming stripped 3 bases from V and 1 base from J, with 19 bases between. Germline loops: CDR1 SGHRS, CDR2 YFSETQ. This CDR3 is 17 amino acids long. CDR3 loop: CASSSPGLFTPNTEAFF. CDR3 in DNA: TGCGCCAGCAGCTCGCCGGGACTCTTCACGCCGAACACTGAAGCTTTCTTT.

The DNA for the CDR3 is TGCGCCAGCAGCCACCTCCCGGGGGGGGATGAAAAACTGTTTTTT. Protein: CASSHLPGGDEKLFF. V is TRBV4-3 and J is TRBJ1-4; weak D call: TRBD1 (5 bases). Trimming stripped 3 bases from V and 6 bases from J, with 14 bases between. The germline gives CDR1 LGHNA, CDR2 YSLEER. The CDR3 length is 15 residues.